Reported below is one T cell receptor (beta chain). The antigen is undetermined. Antigen-specific CD4+ T cells were first expanded with viral peptide pools by the ViraFEST assay and only then sequenced. Researchers isolated CD4+ T cells once approximately eleven days of culture had elapsed. The person had PCR-confirmed SARS-CoV-2 infection between March and December 2020. Each culture had half its medium swapped for IL-2 medium on days 3 and 7. Generated by immunoSEQ multiplex PCR, the TCRdb table keeps only in-frame clones and is missing some. The data hold roughly 45,000 clones, with 75% observed a single time. Trimming removed 6 bases from V and 4 bases from J, with 10 bases in between. This CDR3 has 12 amino acids. Looked up from germline, CDR1 is SNHLY and CDR2 is FYNNEI. The sample comes from a study of vaccination effects on CD4 cells after COVID-19. Overall study context: Every participant took two doses of the BNT162b2 or mRNA-1273 vaccine. Sample collection from a couple of convalescent patients occurred 16 days and one week before vaccination. Study results and limitations: Mainly new clones induced by vaccination were found among post-vaccine spike-reactive clones in convalescents.

The sequenced sample was CD4+ T cells from PBMCs cultured with a peptide pool, obtained before COVID-19 vaccination. The receptor was derived from a human donor who had a prior SARS-CoV-2 infection. The genes are TRBV2 and TRBJ2-7; D might be TRBD1 (5 bases). The CDR3 nucleotides are TGTGCCAGCAGAGCCGACAGTTACGAGCAGTACTTC. Its protein product is CASRADSYEQYF.